This TCR beta chain was sequenced for a study of cytomegalovirus exposure and HLA in healthy donors. General study findings and limits: TCR beta sequences reportedly predicted most subjects' HLA-A and HLA-B alleles accurately.

This CDR3 has 13 residues. Germline CDR1 reads LNHDA; CDR2 reads SQIVND (reference sequence). Trimming cost V 6 bases and J 7 bases; bases outside gene matches: 5. At sampling all donors were nominally healthy, likely with unrecorded immune exposures. The study ran its PCR with 60 Vbeta and 13 Jbeta primers. Repertoires were generated with immunoSEQ multiplex PCR, while TCRdb's copy carries only in-frame clones and drops some. The sample records about 190,000 clones, around four fifths being singletons. Regarding this clone: Its antigen is as yet unknown.

The sequence was obtained from a woman younger than 30 in good health and CMV-seronegative. Sequences were obtained from PBMCs. The rearrangement joins TRBV19 to TRBJ1-5, with TRBD1 matching 8 bases. The CDR3, as DNA: TGTGCCAGTAGCGGGACAGGAGGCCAGCCCCAGCATTTT. This translates into CASSGTGGQPQHF.